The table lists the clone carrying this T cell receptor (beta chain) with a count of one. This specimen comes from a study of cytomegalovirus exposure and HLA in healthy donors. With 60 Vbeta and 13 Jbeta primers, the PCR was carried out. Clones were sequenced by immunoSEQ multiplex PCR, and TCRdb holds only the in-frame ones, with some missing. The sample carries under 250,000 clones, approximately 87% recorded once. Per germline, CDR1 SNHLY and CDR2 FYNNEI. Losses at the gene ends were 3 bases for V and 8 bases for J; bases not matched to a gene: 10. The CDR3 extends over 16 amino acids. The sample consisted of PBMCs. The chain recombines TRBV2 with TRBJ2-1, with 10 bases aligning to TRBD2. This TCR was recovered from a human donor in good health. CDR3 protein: CASSDPSGSAGDEQFF. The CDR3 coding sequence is TGTGCCAGCAGTGATCCTAGCGGGAGCGCGGGCGATGAGCAGTTCTTC.